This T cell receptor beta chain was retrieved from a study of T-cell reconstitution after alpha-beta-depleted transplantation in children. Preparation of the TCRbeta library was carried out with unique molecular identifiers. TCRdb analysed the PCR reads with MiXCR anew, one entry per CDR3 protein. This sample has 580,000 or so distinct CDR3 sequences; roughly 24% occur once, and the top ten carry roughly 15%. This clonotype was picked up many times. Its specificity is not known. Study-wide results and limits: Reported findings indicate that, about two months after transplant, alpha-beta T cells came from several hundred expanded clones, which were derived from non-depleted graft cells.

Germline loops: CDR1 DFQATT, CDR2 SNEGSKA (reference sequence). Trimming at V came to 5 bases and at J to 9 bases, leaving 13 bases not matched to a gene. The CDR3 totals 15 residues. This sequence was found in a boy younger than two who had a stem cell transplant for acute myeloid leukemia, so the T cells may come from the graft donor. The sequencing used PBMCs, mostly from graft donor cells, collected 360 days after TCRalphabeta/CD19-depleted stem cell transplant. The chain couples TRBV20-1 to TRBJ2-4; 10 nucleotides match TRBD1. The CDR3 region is CSAEGQGFGNAIQYF. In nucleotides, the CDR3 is TGCAGTGCTGAGGGACAGGGGTTCGGGAATGCCATTCAGTACTTC.